These T cell receptor beta chains were read from a single sample in a study of a mutant IDH1 vaccine in newly diagnosed glioma. These TCRs' antigens remain unknown. Here immunoSEQ multiplex PCR was the method, and the copy in TCRdb shows in-frame clones only, minus some. The table lists roughly 32,000 clones, approximately 78% of them singletons, with about 7% in the top ten. The sequencing here drew on PBMCs, taken from a glioma patient whose treatment included an IDH1 peptide vaccine. These receptors all come from a young woman with glioma. CDR3s include the opening cysteine and the closing phenylalanine or tryptophan. The listing skips clone size in some rows; elsewhere it reads once, few, many or a size class.

J gene: TRBJ2-7
V gene: TRBV18
clone size: once
CDR3 protein: CASTPGQGAYEQYF

J gene: TRBJ2-2
V gene: TRBV15
clone size: -
CDR3 protein: CATSRDRTSGKTGELFF

J gene: TRBJ2-4
V gene: TRBV14
clone size: -
CDR3 protein: CASSQAYSGTLKNIQYF

J gene: TRBJ2-3
V gene: TRBV7-2
clone size: few
CDR3 protein: CASTRGGRDTQYF

J gene: TRBJ1-4
V gene: TRBV10-3
clone size: -
CDR3 protein: CAISRRDDEKLFF

J gene: TRBJ1-5
V gene: TRBV19
clone size: -
CDR3 protein: CASNRRGEYSNQPQHF

J gene: TRBJ1-1
V gene: TRBV7-2
clone size: -
CDR3 protein: CASSYRQGWNTEAFF

J gene: TRBJ1-2
V gene: TRBV10-3
clone size: -
CDR3 protein: CAISESNRDGYTF

J gene: TRBJ2-1
V gene: TRBV6-4
clone size: once
CDR3 protein: CASSGEESSYNEQFF

J gene: TRBJ1-2
V gene: TRBV6-5
clone size: few
CDR3 protein: CASSRGLGGGYTF

J gene: TRBJ2-3
V gene: TRBV5-4
clone size: -
CDR3 protein: CASGTGATDTQYF

J gene: TRBJ1-1
V gene: TRBV25-1
clone size: -
CDR3 protein: CASSPGTGFEAFF

J gene: TRBJ1-1
V gene: TRBV29-1
clone size: few
CDR3 protein: CSVERVTEAFF

J gene: TRBJ1-5
V gene: TRBV19
clone size: -
CDR3 protein: CASRAGNQPQHF

J gene: TRBJ1-1
V gene: TRBV19
clone size: few
CDR3 protein: CASSISSGGRTEAFF

J gene: TRBJ1-4
V gene: TRBV29-1
clone size: -
CDR3 protein: CSVGGSLNEKLFF

J gene: TRBJ1-1
V gene: TRBV18
clone size: -
CDR3 protein: CASSRAGSEAFF

J gene: TRBJ2-6
V gene: TRBV29-1
clone size: once
CDR3 protein: CSVPRGGAGANVLTF

J gene: TRBJ2-1
V gene: TRBV5-6
clone size: -
CDR3 protein: CASSPDTSSYNEQFF

J gene: TRBJ1-1
V gene: TRBV19
clone size: few
CDR3 protein: CASSIKEGDWTEAFF

J gene: TRBJ2-3
V gene: TRBV5-5
clone size: -
CDR3 protein: CASRRLATATDTQYF

J gene: TRBJ1-2
V gene: TRBV10-3
clone size: -
CDR3 protein: CAISASGQPNYGYTF

J gene: TRBJ2-2
V gene: TRBV6-5
clone size: few
CDR3 protein: CATGSGTNTGELFF

J gene: TRBJ2-7
V gene: TRBV7-9
clone size: -
CDR3 protein: CASSFPRTVSEQYF

J gene: TRBJ2-7
V gene: TRBV6-1
clone size: once
CDR3 protein: CASSDGQGIYEQYF

J gene: TRBJ1-1
V gene: TRBV7-8
clone size: -
CDR3 protein: CASSSGAGTEAFF

J gene: TRBJ1-1
V gene: TRBV5-4
clone size: -
CDR3 protein: CASSPLGNTEAFF

J gene: TRBJ1-1
V gene: TRBV14
clone size: -
CDR3 protein: CASSLSRGGVEAFF

J gene: TRBJ2-1
V gene: TRBV29-1
clone size: -
CDR3 protein: CSASDRYNEQFF